One and the same sample provided the 13 T cell receptor beta chains below, sequenced in a study of blood T cell repertoires in COVID-19. Produced via immunoSEQ multiplex PCR; TCRdb's table is partial and in-frame only. Of 150,000 to 200,000 clones in the sample, 86% were seen once. Sequenced sample: peripheral blood. Every receptor here comes from a man in his 60s with acute or convalescent COVID-19.

This clone appeared once. The CDR3, as DNA: TGTGCCATCAGTGAGTCCCGCGTAGGACAGGGAACTACCGGGGAGCTGTTTTTT. This translates into CAISESRVGQGTTGELFF. This chain joins TRBV10-3 and TRBJ2-2, with 8 bases matching TRBD1. CDR3 length equals 18 residues. Germline V gene data show CDR1 as ENHRY and CDR2 as SYGVKD. With 0 bases clipped from V and 5 bases from J, the junction kept 11 bases outside the gene matches.

This chain connects TRBV4-2 to TRBJ2-3; 9 bases line up with TRBD2. The germline CDR1 and CDR2 sequences are LGHNA and YNFKEQ. V lost 0 bases to trimming and J lost 3 bases; unmatched junction nucleotides: 7. The CDR3 has 17 amino acids. CDR3 sequence: CASSQDWASGKTDTQYF. The CDR3 region has the DNA TGTGCCAGCAGCCAAGACTGGGCTAGCGGGAAGACAGATACGCAGTATTTT.

The rearrangement uses TRBV28 and TRBJ2-5; perhaps TRBD2 as D (6 bases). V lost 3 bases and J lost 1, with 12 bases in between. The CDR3 has 15 residues. Germline values: CDR1 MDHEN, CDR2 SYDVKM. Here the CDR3 reads CASSFVGGAQETQYF. The CDR3 nucleotides are TGTGCCAGCAGTTTCGTCGGAGGGGCCCAAGAGACCCAGTACTTC. Full variable domain (outside the CDR3, taken from reference TRBV28 and TRBJ2-5): DVKVTQSSRYLVKRTGEKVFLECVQDMDHENMFWYRQDPGLGLRLIYFSYDVKMKEKGDIPEGYSVSREKKERFSLILESASTNQTSMYLCASSFVGGAQETQYFGPGTRLLVL.

This clone was seen only a few times. The DNA for the CDR3 is TGTGCCAGCAGCCCCCGGGGGTTCGTTGTCTGGCCCCAGCATTTT. Protein: CASSPRGFVVWPQHF. V and J are TRBV2 and TRBJ1-5; the D gene is possibly TRBD1 (5 bases). Germline-derived CDR1 and CDR2 are SNHLY and FYNNEI. The germline V and J ends were trimmed by 6 bases and 9 bases, with 21 bases remaining between them. The CDR3 length is 15 residues.

The chain links TRBV24-1 to TRBJ2-1; 10 bases align to TRBD1. Per germline, CDR1 KGHDR and CDR2 SFDVKD. The CDR3 is made up of 18 amino acids. The junction had 15 bases not matched to a gene; V was cut back by 4 bases and J by 7 bases. CDR3: CATSDPTPGQGLLNEQFF. The CDR3 DNA reads TGTGCCACCAGTGACCCAACCCCGGGACAGGGGTTACTGAATGAGCAGTTCTTC.

The V gene is TRBV5-8, the J gene TRBJ1-3; no reliable D call. The CDR3 covers 15 residues. The V gene lost 1 base and the J gene lost 4 bases, with 12 bases spanning the gap. Germline V lookup: CDR1 SGHTS, CDR2 YDEGEE. CDR3 nucleotides: TGTGCCAGCAGCTTGCGCCGGGAATCGGGAAACACCATATATTTT. This sequence encodes CASSLRRESGNTIYF. Drawing the rest from reference TRBV5-8 and TRBJ1-3, the complete variable domain is EAGVTQSPTHLIKTRGQQATLRCSPISGHTSVYWYQQALGLGLQFLLWYDEGEERNRGNFPPRFSGRQFPNYSSELNVNALELEDSALYLCASSLRRESGNTIYFGEGSWLTVV.

This chain uses TRBV4-2 with TRBJ2-4; D not certain. Looked up from germline, CDR1 is LGHNA and CDR2 is YNFKEQ. The length of the CDR3 is 15 residues. V lost 0 bases and J lost 6, with 12 bases in between. CDR3 nucleotide sequence: TGTGCCAGCAGCCAAGAGGAGCAGAAGGCAAACATTCAGTACTTC. Protein: CASSQEEQKANIQYF.

The CDR3 DNA reads TGTGCCAGCAGTTCAGGGGCTTGGGGCAATCAGCCCCAGCATTTT. It specifies CASSSGAWGNQPQHF. This chain joins TRBV6-5 and TRBJ1-5, with D tentatively TRBD1 (6 bases). The V and J ends lost 4 bases and 2 bases respectively, with 12 bases between them. Germline V gene data show CDR1 as MNHEY and CDR2 as SVGAGI. The CDR3 runs 15 residues.

V is TRBV5-1 and J is TRBJ2-3; TRBD2 is a possible D gene (6 bases). Trimming took off 2 bases at V and 6 bases at J, with 13 bases between the two ends. CDR1 and CDR2 (germline): SGHRS, YFSETQ. The CDR3 has 14 residues. CDR3 sequence reads: CASSLSRSGDTQYF. In nucleotides, the CDR3 is TGCGCCAGCAGCTTAAGCAGGAGCGGGGATACGCAGTATTTT.

The rearrangement uses TRBV2 and TRBJ2-2; D unclear. CDR1 SNHLY and CDR2 FYNNEI come from the germline V gene. This CDR3 has 14 amino acids. The V gene lost 8 bases and the J gene lost 7 bases, with 17 bases spanning the gap. The CDR3 protein is CASARLAELGELFF. The DNA for the CDR3 is TGTGCCAGCGCCCGACTGGCGGAACTCGGGGAGCTGTTTTTT.

This chain joins TRBV2 and TRBJ1-2; D is unresolved. Germline assignment: CDR1 SNHLY and CDR2 FYNNEI. CDR3 size: 11 residues. V shed 6 bases and J shed 8 bases, with 10 bases lying between them. The CDR3 nucleotides are TGTGCCAGCAGCGACCGGGGAGGCTACACCTTC. Its protein is CASSDRGGYTF.

The rearrangement joins TRBV27 to TRBJ2-5, with D perhaps TRBD2 (6 bases). From germline, CDR1 is MNHEY and CDR2 SMNVEV (reference sequence). The CDR3 runs 14 residues. The germline V and J ends were trimmed by 9 bases and 5 bases, with 19 bases remaining between them. The CDR3 spells CASKGRDALETQYF. DNA for the CDR3: TGTGCCAGTAAAGGGCGGGATGCCTTGGAGACCCAGTACTTC.

This clone is a singleton in its sample. The rearrangement links TRBV7-2 to TRBJ1-2, with D maybe TRBD1 (5 bases). Germline loops: CDR1 SGHTA, CDR2 FQGNSA. This CDR3 is built from 16 residues. Between the trimmed V and J ends, which lost 3 bases and 8 bases, there was a span of 22 bases. CDR3 nucleotide sequence: TGTGCCAGCAGCTTCCGGTCGGCTGCCACCCCAGGGGGCTACACCTTC. It specifies CASSFRSAATPGGYTF.